This TCR beta chain was sequenced in a study of quantifying T cell responses using KT2 cells. Study as a whole: cDNA was made from DNase-treated RNA using alpha and beta constant primers. The second PCR was a qPCR stopped at a predetermined fluorescence threshold. Findings and limits, study-wide: KT2 sequence counts showed saturation when very many KT2 cells were spiked in.

The CDR3 is 15 residues long. Germline-derived CDR1 and CDR2 are LGHDT and YNNKEL (reference sequence). With 6 bases removed from V and 5 bases from J, the gap between germline ends came to 17 bases. Each cDNA got a UMI-containing oligo ligated at its 3' end. First-round PCR used three to four cycles and beta primers RC1.1 and RC1.2 covering TRBC1 and TRBC2. TCRdb re-called the UMI-ligation and nested PCR reads with MiXCR, one entry per CDR3 protein. The table shows 50,000 to 70,000 distinct CDR3 sequences, with approximately 13% occurring only once. KT2, a clone with a known TCR, was spiked into unfractionated PBMC. About this clonotype: Its antigen is not identified.

Sequencing was carried out using PBMCs spiked with cells of the T cell clone KT2. The gene calls are TRBV3-1 and TRBJ2-1; D may correspond to TRBD1 or TRBD2 (5 bases each). The source of this sequence is a human donor. The CDR3 loop reads CASRNRDRSHNEQFF. The CDR3 DNA is TGTGCCAGCAGGAACCGGGACCGGTCACACAATGAGCAGTTCTTC.